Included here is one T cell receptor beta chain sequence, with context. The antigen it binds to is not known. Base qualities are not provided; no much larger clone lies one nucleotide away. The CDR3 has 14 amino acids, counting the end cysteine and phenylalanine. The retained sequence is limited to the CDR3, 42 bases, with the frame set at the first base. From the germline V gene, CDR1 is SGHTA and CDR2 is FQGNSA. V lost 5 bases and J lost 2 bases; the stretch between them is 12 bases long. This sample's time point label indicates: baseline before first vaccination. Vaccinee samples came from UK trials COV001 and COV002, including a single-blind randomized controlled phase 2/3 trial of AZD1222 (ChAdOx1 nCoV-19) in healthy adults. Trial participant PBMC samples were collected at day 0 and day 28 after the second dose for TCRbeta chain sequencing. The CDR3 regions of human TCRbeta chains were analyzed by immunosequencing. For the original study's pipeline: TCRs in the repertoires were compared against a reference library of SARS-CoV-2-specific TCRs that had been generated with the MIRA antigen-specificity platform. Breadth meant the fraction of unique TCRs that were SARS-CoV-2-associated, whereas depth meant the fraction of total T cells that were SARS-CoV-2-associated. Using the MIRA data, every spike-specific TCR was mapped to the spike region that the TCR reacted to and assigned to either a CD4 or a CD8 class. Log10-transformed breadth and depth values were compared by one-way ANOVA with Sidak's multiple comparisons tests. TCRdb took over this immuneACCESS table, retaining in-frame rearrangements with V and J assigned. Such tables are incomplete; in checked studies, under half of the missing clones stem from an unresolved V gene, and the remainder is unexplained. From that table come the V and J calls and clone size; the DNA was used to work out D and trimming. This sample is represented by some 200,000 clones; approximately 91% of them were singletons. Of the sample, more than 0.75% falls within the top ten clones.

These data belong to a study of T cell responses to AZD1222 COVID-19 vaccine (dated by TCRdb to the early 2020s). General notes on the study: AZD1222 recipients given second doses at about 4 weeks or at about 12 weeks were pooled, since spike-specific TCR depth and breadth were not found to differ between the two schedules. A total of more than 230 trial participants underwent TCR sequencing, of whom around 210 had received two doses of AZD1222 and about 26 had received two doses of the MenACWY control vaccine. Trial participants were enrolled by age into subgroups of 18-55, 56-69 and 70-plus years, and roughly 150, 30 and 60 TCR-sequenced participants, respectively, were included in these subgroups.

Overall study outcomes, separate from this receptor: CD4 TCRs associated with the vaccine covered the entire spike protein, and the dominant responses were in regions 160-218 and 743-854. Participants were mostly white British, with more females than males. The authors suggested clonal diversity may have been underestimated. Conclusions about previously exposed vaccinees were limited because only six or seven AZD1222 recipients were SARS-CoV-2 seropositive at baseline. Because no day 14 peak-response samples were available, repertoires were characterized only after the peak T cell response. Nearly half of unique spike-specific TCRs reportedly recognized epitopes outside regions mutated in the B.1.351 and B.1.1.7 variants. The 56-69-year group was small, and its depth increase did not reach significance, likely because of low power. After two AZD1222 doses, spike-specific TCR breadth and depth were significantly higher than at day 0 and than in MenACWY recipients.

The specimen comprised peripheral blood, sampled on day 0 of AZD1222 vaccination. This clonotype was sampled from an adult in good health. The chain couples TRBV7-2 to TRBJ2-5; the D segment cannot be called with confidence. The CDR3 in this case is CASSRRPLQETQYF. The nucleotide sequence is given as TGTGCCAGCAGCCGCAGACCCTTGCAAGAGACCCAGTACTTC.